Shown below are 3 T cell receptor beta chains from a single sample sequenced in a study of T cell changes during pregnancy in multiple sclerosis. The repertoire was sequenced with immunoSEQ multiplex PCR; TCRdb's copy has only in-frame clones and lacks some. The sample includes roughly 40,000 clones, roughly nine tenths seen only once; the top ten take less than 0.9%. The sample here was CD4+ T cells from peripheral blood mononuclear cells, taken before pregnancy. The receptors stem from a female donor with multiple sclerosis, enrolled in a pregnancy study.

The CDR3 region is CASSGGGTSGNEQFF. The CDR3 DNA follows: TGTGCCAGCAGCGGCGGCGGGACTAGCGGCAATGAGCAGTTCTTC. The chain carries TRBV9 and TRBJ2-1, with 11 bases that match TRBD2. CDR3 length equals 15 residues. V gave up 3 bases and J gave up 6 bases; unmatched junction bases: 5. Looked up from germline, CDR1 is SGDLS and CDR2 is YYNGEE.

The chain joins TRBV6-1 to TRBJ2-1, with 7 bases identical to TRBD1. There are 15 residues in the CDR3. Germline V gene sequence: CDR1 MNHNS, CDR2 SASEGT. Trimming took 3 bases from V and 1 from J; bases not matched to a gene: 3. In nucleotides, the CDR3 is TGTGCCAGCAGTGAGATCAGGGGGTCCTACAATGAGCAGTTCTTC. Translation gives CASSEIRGSYNEQFF.

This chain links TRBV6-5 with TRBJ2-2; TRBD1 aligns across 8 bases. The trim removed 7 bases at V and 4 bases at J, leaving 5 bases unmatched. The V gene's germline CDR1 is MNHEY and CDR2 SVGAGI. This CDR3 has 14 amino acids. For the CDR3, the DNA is TGTGCCAGCACCCCAACAGGGGGCACCGGGGAGCTGTTTTTT. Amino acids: CASTPTGGTGELFF.